The sequence of this T cell receptor (beta chain) was determined in a study of blood T cell repertoires in COVID-19. Trimming removed 6 bases at V and 4 bases at J, with 14 bases between. The CDR3 length is 14 residues. Germline V gives CDR1 MNHNY, CDR2 SVGAGI (reference sequence). Clones were sequenced by immunoSEQ multiplex PCR, and TCRdb holds only the in-frame ones, with some missing. This table has about 140,000 clones, just over 85% appearing once. The TCR sequence derives from a woman aged 55-70 years with acute or convalescent COVID-19. Sequencing was done on a sample of peripheral blood. V gene TRBV6-6 combines with J gene TRBJ2-3, with D unresolved. CDR3 in amino acids: CASRKSAISDTQYF. CDR3 in DNA: TGTGCCAGCAGAAAAAGCGCTATTTCAGATACGCAGTATTTT.